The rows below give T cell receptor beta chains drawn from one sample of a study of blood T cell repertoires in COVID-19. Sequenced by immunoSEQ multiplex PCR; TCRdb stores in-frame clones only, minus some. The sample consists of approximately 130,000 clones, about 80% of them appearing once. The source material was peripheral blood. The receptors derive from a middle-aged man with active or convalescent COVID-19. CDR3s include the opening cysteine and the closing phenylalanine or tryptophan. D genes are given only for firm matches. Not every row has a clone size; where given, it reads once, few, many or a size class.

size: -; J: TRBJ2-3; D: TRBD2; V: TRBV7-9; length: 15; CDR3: CASSPSGGAYDTQYF; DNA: TGTGCCAGCAGCCCTAGCGGGGGGGCGTATGATACGCAGTATTTT
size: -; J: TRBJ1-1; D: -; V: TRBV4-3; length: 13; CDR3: CASSQDLLTEAFF; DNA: TGCGCCAGCAGCCAAGATCTCCTGACTGAAGCTTTCTTT
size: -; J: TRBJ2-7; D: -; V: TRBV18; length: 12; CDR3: CASSPGGAEQYF; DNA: TGTGCCAGCTCACCAGGAGGGGCCGAGCAGTACTTC
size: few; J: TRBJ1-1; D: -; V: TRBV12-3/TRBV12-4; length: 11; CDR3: CASTWNTEAFF; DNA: TGTGCCAGCACTTGGAACACTGAAGCTTTCTTT
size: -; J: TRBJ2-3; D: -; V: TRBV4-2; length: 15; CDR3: CASSQGGAEKDTQYF; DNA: TGTGCCAGCAGCCAGGGGGGGGCCGAGAAAGATACGCAGTATTTT
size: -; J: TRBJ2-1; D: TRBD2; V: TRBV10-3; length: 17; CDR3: CAISERASGSSYNEQFF; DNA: TGTGCCATCAGTGAGCGAGCTAGCGGGAGCTCCTACAATGAGCAGTTCTTC
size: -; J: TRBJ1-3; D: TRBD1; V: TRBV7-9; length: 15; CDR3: CASSWDRDDGNTIYF; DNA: TGTGCCAGCAGCTGGGACAGGGATGATGGAAACACCATATATTTT
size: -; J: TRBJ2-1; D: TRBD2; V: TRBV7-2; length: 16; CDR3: CASSPPGLAGGNEQFF; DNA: TGTGCCAGCAGCCCCCCGGGGCTAGCGGGGGGCAATGAGCAGTTCTTC
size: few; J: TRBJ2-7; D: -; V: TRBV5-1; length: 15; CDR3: CASSSGLRGTYEQYF; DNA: TGCGCCAGCAGCTCGGGGCTCAGGGGTACGTACGAGCAGTACTTC
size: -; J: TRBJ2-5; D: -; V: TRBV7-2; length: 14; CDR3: CASSSQTGRETQYF; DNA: TGTGCCAGCAGCTCCCAGACTGGGAGAGAGACCCAGTACTTC
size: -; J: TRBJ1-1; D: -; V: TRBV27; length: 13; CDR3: CASTQTRDTEAFF; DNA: TGTGCCAGCACCCAAACCCGGGACACTGAAGCTTTCTTT
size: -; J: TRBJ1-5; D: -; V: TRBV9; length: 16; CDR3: CASSPGGRGFDQPQHF; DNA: TGTGCCAGCAGCCCAGGAGGCAGGGGATTTGATCAGCCCCAGCATTTT
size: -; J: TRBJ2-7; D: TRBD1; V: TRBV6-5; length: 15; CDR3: CASSYSRQGKGEQYF; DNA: TGTGCCAGCAGTTACTCACGACAGGGGAAGGGCGAGCAGTACTTC
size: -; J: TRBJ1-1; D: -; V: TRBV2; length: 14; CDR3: CASSRTFMNTEAFF; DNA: TGTGCCAGCAGTCGGACATTCATGAACACTGAAGCTTTCTTT
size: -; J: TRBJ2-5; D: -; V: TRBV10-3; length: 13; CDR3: CAISEQIQETQYF; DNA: TGTGCCATCAGTGAACAGATCCAAGAGACCCAGTACTTC
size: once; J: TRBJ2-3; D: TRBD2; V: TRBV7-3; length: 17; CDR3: CASSRGLAGGLGDTQYF; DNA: TGTGCCAGCAGCCGCGGACTAGCGGGGGGCCTTGGCGATACGCAGTATTTT
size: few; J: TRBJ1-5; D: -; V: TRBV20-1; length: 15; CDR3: CSASFGGSGDQPQHF; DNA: TGCAGTGCTAGTTTTGGGGGCAGTGGGGATCAGCCCCAGCATTTT
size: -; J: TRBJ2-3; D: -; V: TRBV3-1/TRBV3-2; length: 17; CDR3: CASSQDKAGWASDTQYF; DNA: TGTGCCAGCAGCCAAGATAAGGCAGGATGGGCTTCAGATACGCAGTATTTT
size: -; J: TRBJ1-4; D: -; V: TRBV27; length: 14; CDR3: CASHSMGTNEKLFF; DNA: TGTGCCAGTCATAGTATGGGCACTAATGAAAAACTGTTTTTT
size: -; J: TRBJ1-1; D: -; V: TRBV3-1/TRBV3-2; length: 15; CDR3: CASSYGHTGVTEAFF; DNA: TGTGCCAGCAGCTATGGACATACGGGAGTCACTGAAGCTTTCTTT
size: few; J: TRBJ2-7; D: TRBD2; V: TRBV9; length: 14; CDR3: CASSVTSGVDEQYF; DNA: TGTGCCAGCAGCGTGACTAGCGGGGTCGACGAGCAGTACTTC
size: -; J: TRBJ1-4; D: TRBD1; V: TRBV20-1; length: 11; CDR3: CSAKGQAGLFF; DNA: TGCAGTGCCAAAGGACAGGCGGGACTGTTTTTT
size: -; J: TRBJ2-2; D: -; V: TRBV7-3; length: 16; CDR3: CASSLASGVDTGELFF; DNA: TGTGCCAGCAGCTTAGCCTCAGGGGTTGACACCGGGGAGCTGTTTTTT
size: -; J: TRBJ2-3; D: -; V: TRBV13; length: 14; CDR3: CASSQGARGDTQYF; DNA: TGTGCCAGCAGCCAGGGCGCGCGGGGAGATACGCAGTATTTT
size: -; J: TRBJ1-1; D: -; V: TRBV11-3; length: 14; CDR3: CASSLGGGNTEAFF; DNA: TGTGCCAGCAGCTTAGGAGGGGGGAACACTGAAGCTTTCTTT
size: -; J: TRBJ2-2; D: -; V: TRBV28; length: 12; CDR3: CASAANTGELFF; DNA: TGTGCCAGCGCGGCCAACACCGGGGAGCTGTTTTTT
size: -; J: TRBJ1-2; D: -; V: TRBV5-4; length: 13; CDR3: CASSLDGNYGYTF; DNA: TGTGCCAGCAGCTTGGACGGTAACTATGGCTACACCTTC
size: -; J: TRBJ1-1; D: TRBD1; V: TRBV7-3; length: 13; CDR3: CASSWGTDTEAFF; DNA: TGTGCCAGCAGCTGGGGGACAGACACTGAAGCTTTCTTT
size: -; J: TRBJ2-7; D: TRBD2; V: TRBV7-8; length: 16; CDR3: CASSPETGTTRYEQYF; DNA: TGTGCCAGCAGCCCAGAAACCGGGACTACACGGTACGAGCAGTACTTC
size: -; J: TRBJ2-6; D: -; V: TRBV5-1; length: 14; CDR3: CASSSTSGANVLTF; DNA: TGCGCCAGCAGCTCTACCTCTGGGGCCAACGTCCTGACTTTC
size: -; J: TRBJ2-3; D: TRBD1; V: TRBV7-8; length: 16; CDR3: CASSLTGGVSTDTQYF; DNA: TGTGCCAGCAGCTTGACAGGGGGGGTTAGCACAGATACGCAGTATTTT
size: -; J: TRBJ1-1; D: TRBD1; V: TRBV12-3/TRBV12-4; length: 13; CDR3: CASSIRQGREAFF; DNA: TGTGCCAGCAGTATCCGACAGGGGCGTGAAGCTTTCTTT
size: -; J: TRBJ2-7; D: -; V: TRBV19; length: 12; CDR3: CAREGGSYEQYF; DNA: TGTGCCAGGGAGGGCGGCTCCTACGAGCAGTACTTC
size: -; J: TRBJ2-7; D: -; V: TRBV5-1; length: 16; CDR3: CASSLALEVSLYEQYF; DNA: TGCGCCAGCAGCTTGGCCCTGGAGGTCTCCCTATACGAGCAGTACTTC
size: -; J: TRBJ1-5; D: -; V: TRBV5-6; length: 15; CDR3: CASSLGSSGPEPQHF; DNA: TGTGCCAGCAGCTTGGGGTCTTCAGGTCCCGAGCCCCAGCATTTT
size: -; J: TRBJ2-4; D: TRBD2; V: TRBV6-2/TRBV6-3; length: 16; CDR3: CASSRLAGATKNIQYF; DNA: TGTGCCAGCAGCCGACTAGCGGGGGCAACCAAAAACATTCAGTACTTC
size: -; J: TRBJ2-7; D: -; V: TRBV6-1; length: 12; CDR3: CASSEDDPILYF; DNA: TGTGCCAGCAGTGAAGACGATCCAATACTGTACTTC
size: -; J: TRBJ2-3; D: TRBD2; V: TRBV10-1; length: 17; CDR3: CASSVATGTISTDTQYF; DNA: TGCGCCAGCAGTGTAGCTACCGGGACTATTAGCACAGATACGCAGTATTTT
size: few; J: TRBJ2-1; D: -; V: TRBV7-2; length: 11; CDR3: CASSYGGEQFF; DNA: TGTGCCAGCAGCTATGGAGGTGAGCAGTTCTTC
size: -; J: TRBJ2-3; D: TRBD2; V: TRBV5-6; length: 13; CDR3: CASSLSSGDTQYF; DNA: TGTGCCAGCAGCTTGTCTAGCGGAGATACGCAGTATTTT
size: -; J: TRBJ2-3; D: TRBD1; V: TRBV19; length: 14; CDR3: CATHTGGRADTQYF; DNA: TGTGCCACCCACACAGGGGGCAGAGCAGATACGCAGTATTTT
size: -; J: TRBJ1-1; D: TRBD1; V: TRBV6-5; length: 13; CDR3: CASTPLGGAEAFF; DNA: TGTGCCAGCACCCCCCTAGGGGGCGCTGAAGCTTTCTTT
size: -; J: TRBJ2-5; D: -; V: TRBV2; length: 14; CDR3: CASSESPGLETQYF; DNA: TGTGCCAGCAGTGAATCGCCTGGCCTGGAGACCCAGTACTTC
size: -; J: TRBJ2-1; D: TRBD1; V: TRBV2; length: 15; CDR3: CASTSGDRVYNEQFF; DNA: TGTGCCAGCACCTCTGGGGACAGGGTCTACAATGAGCAGTTCTTC
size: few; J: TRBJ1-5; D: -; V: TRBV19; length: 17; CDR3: CASSSVTGTVSNQPQHF; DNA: TGTGCCAGTAGTAGCGTTACCGGGACTGTTAGCAATCAGCCCCAGCATTTT
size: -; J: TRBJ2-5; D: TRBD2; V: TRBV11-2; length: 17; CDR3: CASSLVGTSGGEETQYF; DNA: TGTGCCAGCAGCTTAGTGGGGACTAGCGGGGGGGAAGAGACCCAGTACTTC
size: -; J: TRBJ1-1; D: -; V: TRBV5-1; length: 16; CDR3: CASSLDGRVVVDEAFF; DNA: TGCGCCAGCAGCTTGGATGGCAGGGTTGTGGTTGATGAAGCTTTCTTT
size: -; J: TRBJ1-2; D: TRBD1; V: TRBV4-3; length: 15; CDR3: CASSQELQGAYGYTF; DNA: TGCGCCAGCAGCCAAGAACTGCAGGGGGCCTATGGCTACACCTTC
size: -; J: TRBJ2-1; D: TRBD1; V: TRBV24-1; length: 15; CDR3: CATRGTGNRYNEQFF; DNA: TGTGCCACCAGGGGGACAGGGAATAGGTACAATGAGCAGTTCTTC
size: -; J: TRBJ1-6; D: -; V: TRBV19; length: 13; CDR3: CASRKGERQPLHF; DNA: TGTGCCAGTAGGAAGGGGGAAAGGCAACCCCTCCACTTT
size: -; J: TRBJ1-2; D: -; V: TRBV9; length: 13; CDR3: CASSVTVLDGYTF; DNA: TGTGCCAGCAGTGTGACAGTTCTGGATGGCTACACCTTC
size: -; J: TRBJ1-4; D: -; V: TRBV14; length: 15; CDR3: CASSQFWGENEKLFF; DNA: TGTGCCAGCAGCCAATTTTGGGGGGAAAATGAAAAACTGTTTTTT
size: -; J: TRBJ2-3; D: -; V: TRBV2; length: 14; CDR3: CASWVESGSGTQYF; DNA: TGTGCCAGCTGGGTAGAGTCAGGGTCGGGTACGCAGTATTTT